Listed below are T cell receptor beta chains from one sample, sequenced in a study of blood T cell repertoires in COVID-19. Sequencing was performed with immunoSEQ multiplex PCR; in TCRdb, only in-frame clones are kept and a portion is missing. Here the sample spans around 29,000 clones, less than 90% being singletons. Sequencing was done on a sample of peripheral blood. The receptors come from a woman aged 55-75 years with active COVID-19. CDR3s include the opening cysteine and the closing phenylalanine or tryptophan. The D gene is left open where the match is weak. A clone size is listed for some rows: how often the clone was seen (once, few, many), or a class if it is expanded.

abundance	j_gene	d_gene	v_gene	CDR3aa	CDR3nt
few	TRBJ2-3	.	TRBV7-9	CASSPQGGHTDTQYF	TGTGCCAGCAGCCCCCAGGGAGGACACACAGATACGCAGTATTTT
.	TRBJ1-1	.	TRBV28	CASSFPWTDTEAFF	TGTGCCAGCAGTTTTCCCTGGACAGACACTGAAGCTTTCTTT
.	TRBJ2-7	.	TRBV6-5	CASSPRRGSYEQYF	TGTGCCAGCAGTCCCCGCAGGGGCTCCTACGAGCAGTACTTC
.	TRBJ2-2	TRBD1	TRBV5-1	CASRDQKGAATGELFF	TGCGCCAGCAGGGATCAAAAGGGGGCGGCCACCGGGGAGCTGTTTTTT
.	TRBJ2-2	TRBD2	TRBV9	CASTAGAYTGELFF	TGTGCCAGCACGGCGGGAGCTTACACCGGGGAGCTGTTTTTT
.	TRBJ2-6	TRBD1	TRBV5-1	CASGLGTGGSLSGANVLTF	TGCGCCAGCGGACTGGGGACAGGGGGCAGCCTATCTGGGGCCAACGTCCTGACTTTC
.	TRBJ2-1	TRBD1	TRBV11-2	CASSLIGTGEGEQFF	TGTGCCAGCAGCTTAATAGGGACAGGGGAGGGTGAGCAGTTCTTC
once	TRBJ1-1	.	TRBV12-5	CASANLNTEAFF	TGTGCTAGTGCTAACTTGAACACTGAAGCTTTCTTT
.	TRBJ1-1	.	TRBV30	CAWSVRGGKNTEAFF	TGTGCCTGGAGTGTACGGGGGGGCAAGAACACTGAAGCTTTCTTT
.	TRBJ2-2	.	TRBV10-1	CASSPGRTGELFF	TGCGCCAGCAGTCCAGGCAGAACCGGGGAGCTGTTTTTT
.	TRBJ2-7	.	TRBV27	CASSRTANPSYEQYF	TGTGCCAGCAGTCGGACAGCCAACCCCTCCTACGAGCAGTACTTC
few	TRBJ1-5	.	TRBV15	CATSRDRGYQNQPQHF	TGTGCCACCAGCAGAGATAGGGGGTACCAAAATCAGCCCCAGCATTTT
.	TRBJ2-2	.	TRBV11-2	CASSYLRGGHTGELFF	TGTGCCAGCAGCTACCTAAGGGGGGGCCACACCGGGGAGCTGTTTTTT
.	TRBJ1-5	TRBD1	TRBV6-1	CASSEAGTGVQPQHF	TGTGCCAGCAGTGAAGCGGGGACAGGGGTCCAGCCCCAGCATTTT
.	TRBJ1-1	.	TRBV30	CAWVTTAGVRGEAFF	TGTGCCTGGGTCACCACGGCGGGGGTTCGTGGTGAAGCTTTCTTT
.	TRBJ1-4	.	TRBV6-5	CASSLSRGEKLFF	TGTGCCAGCAGCCTCTCAAGGGGTGAAAAACTGTTTTTT
.	TRBJ1-1	.	TRBV2	CASSEGAKAFF	TGTGCCAGCAGTGAAGGGGCGAAAGCTTTCTTT
.	TRBJ2-3	.	TRBV19	CASSIGEMTDTQYF	TGTGCCAGTAGTATAGGAGAAATGACAGATACGCAGTATTTT
.	TRBJ2-1	.	TRBV5-1	CASSIGSYNEQFF	TGCGCCAGCTCTATCGGCTCCTACAATGAGCAGTTCTTC
once	TRBJ1-5	.	TRBV2	CASSGGRLYQPQHF	TGTGCCAGCAGTGGGGGGAGGCTCTACCAGCCCCAGCATTTT
.	TRBJ2-3	TRBD2	TRBV6-5	CASSYAGGRREDTQYF	TGTGCCAGCAGTTACGCGGGCGGGAGGAGGGAAGATACGCAGTATTTT
hyperexpanded	TRBJ2-7	.	TRBV9	CASSVALGISYEQYF	TGTGCCAGCAGCGTAGCTCTAGGAATAAGCTACGAGCAGTACTTC
.	TRBJ2-7	.	TRBV9	CASSVRGGEQYF	TGTGCCAGCAGCGTAAGGGGGGGCGAGCAGTACTTC
.	TRBJ2-2	TRBD2	TRBV5-1	CASSFGSGSLGELFF	TGCGCCAGCAGCTTCGGTAGCGGGAGTCTCGGGGAGCTGTTTTTT
.	TRBJ2-5	.	TRBV9	CASSGPGAETQYF	TGTGCCAGCAGCGGGCCAGGGGCCGAGACCCAGTACTTC
.	TRBJ2-7	TRBD1	TRBV7-9	CAIYRGSSYEQYF	TGTGCCATCTACAGGGGGAGCTCCTACGAGCAGTACTTC
once	TRBJ2-7	.	TRBV19	CASSQVSSGEQYF	TGTGCCAGTAGTCAGGTCTCCTCCGGCGAGCAGTACTTC
.	TRBJ2-1	TRBD2	TRBV28	CASSLLAGVSYNEQFF	TGTGCCAGCAGTTTATTAGCGGGGGTCTCCTACAATGAGCAGTTCTTC
.	TRBJ2-2	.	TRBV30	CAWSDGLGGAGRTGELFF	TGTGCCTGGAGTGACGGTTTGGGCGGAGCGGGTCGGACCGGGGAGCTGTTTTTT
.	TRBJ2-1	TRBD2	TRBV6-5	CASSDKRGGQFF	TGTGCTAGCAGCGACAAGCGGGGGGGCCAGTTCTTC
.	TRBJ1-5	.	TRBV11-2	CASSLDRASPQHF	TGTGCCAGCAGCTTAGACAGGGCTTCGCCCCAGCATTTT
.	TRBJ2-1	TRBD2	TRBV18	CASSPRTGRAMGNSNEQFF	TGTGCCAGCTCACCAAGGACCGGGAGGGCCATGGGCAATTCCAATGAGCAGTTCTTC
.	TRBJ1-4	.	TRBV7-2	CASSLRPVRRGEKLFF	TGTGCCAGCAGCCTGCGGCCCGTCCGGAGGGGTGAAAAACTGTTTTTT
.	TRBJ2-3	TRBD2	TRBV4-1	CASSHVPGTSITDTQYF	TGCGCCAGCAGCCACGTCCCCGGGACTAGCATCACAGATACGCAGTATTTT
.	TRBJ1-1	.	TRBV5-4	CASSPKGGREAGEAFF	TGTGCCAGCAGCCCGAAGGGAGGGAGAGAGGCGGGTGAAGCTTTCTTT
.	TRBJ2-3	TRBD2	TRBV7-2	CASSFNGLGRVADTQYF	TGTGCCAGCAGCTTCAACGGACTAGGGAGGGTGGCAGATACGCAGTATTTT
.	TRBJ1-1	TRBD1	TRBV6-5	CASRDRRNTEAFF	TGTGCCAGCCGGGACAGGAGGAACACTGAAGCTTTCTTT
.	TRBJ2-7	.	TRBV28	CASSPGLEVGLEQYF	TGTGCCAGCAGTCCAGGACTTGAAGTAGGCCTCGAGCAGTACTTC
.	TRBJ2-1	TRBD1	TRBV11-2	CASSLSGTGGNEQFF	TGTGCCAGCAGCTTATCCGGGACAGGGGGAAATGAGCAGTTCTTC
.	TRBJ2-5	.	TRBV15	CATSRDRETQYF	TGTGCCACCAGCAGAGATCGGGAGACCCAGTACTTC
.	TRBJ2-7	TRBD1	TRBV28	CASSPGTGWEQYF	TGTGCCAGCAGTCCCGGGACAGGCTGGGAGCAGTACTTC
.	TRBJ2-7	TRBD1	TRBV12-3/TRBV12-4	CASSRTGYEQYF	TGTGCCAGCAGTCGGACAGGGTACGAGCAGTACTTC
.	TRBJ1-5	TRBD1	TRBV6-5	CASSYSRQGGQPQHF	TGTGCCAGCAGTTACTCGAGACAGGGGGGTCAGCCCCAGCATTTT
.	TRBJ2-1	.	TRBV7-3	CASSLIFTRGSPRNEQFF	TGTGCCAGCAGCTTAATATTTACCCGGGGGAGTCCCCGGAATGAGCAGTTCTTC
.	TRBJ1-2	TRBD1	TRBV19	CASSDRETGYTF	TGTGCCAGTAGTGACAGGGAGACGGGCTACACCTTC
.	TRBJ1-5	TRBD1	TRBV19	CASRRDREYTQPQHF	TGTGCCAGCCGCCGGGACAGGGAGTACACTCAGCCCCAGCATTTT
.	TRBJ1-1	.	TRBV7-9	CASSKQGAVTEAFF	TGTGCCAGCAGCAAACAGGGTGCGGTCACTGAAGCTTTCTTT
.	TRBJ2-7	TRBD1	TRBV18	CASSPSGQALSEQYF	TGTGCCAGCTCACCCTCGGGACAGGCACTTAGTGAGCAGTACTTC
.	TRBJ1-2	.	TRBV19	CASSMEGYYGYTF	TGTGCCAGTAGTATGGAGGGGTACTATGGCTACACCTTC
.	TRBJ2-5	TRBD2	TRBV5-4	CGVSLGLAGLETQYF	TGTGGCGTATCACTGGGACTAGCGGGGCTTGAGACCCAGTACTTC
.	TRBJ1-6	.	TRBV28	CASSPTTPRGQLSSYNSPLHF	TGTGCCAGCAGTCCTACCACACCACGCGGGCAGCTGAGCTCCTATAATTCACCCCTCCACTTT
.	TRBJ1-2	TRBD1	TRBV4-2	CASSQDRDSTANYGYTF	TGTGCCAGCAGCCAAGATCGGGACAGTACCGCTAACTATGGCTACACCTTC
.	TRBJ2-2	.	TRBV19	CASSNPRETGELFF	TGTGCCAGTAGTAACCCCAGGGAAACCGGGGAGCTGTTTTTT
.	TRBJ1-2	.	TRBV5-1	CASSSRGSANYGYTF	TGCGCCAGCAGCTCCCGGGGTAGTGCTAACTATGGCTACACCTTC
.	TRBJ1-6	.	TRBV4-2	CASSQAGATLHF	TGTGCCAGCAGCCAAGCAGGCGCAACCCTCCACTTT